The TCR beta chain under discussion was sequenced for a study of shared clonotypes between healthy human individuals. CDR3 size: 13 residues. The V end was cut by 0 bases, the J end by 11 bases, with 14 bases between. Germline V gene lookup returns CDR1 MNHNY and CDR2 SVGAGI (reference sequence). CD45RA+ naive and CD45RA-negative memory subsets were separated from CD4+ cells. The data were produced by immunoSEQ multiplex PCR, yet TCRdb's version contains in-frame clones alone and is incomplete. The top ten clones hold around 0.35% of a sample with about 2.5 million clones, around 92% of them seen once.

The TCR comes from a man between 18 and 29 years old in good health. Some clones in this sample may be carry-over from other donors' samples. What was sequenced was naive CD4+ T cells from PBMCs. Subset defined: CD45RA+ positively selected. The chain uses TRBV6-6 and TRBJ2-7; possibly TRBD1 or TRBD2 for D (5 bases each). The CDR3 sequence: CASSYSGTTEEYF. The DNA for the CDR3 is TGTGCCAGCAGTTACTCGGGGACCACAGAGGAGTACTTC.